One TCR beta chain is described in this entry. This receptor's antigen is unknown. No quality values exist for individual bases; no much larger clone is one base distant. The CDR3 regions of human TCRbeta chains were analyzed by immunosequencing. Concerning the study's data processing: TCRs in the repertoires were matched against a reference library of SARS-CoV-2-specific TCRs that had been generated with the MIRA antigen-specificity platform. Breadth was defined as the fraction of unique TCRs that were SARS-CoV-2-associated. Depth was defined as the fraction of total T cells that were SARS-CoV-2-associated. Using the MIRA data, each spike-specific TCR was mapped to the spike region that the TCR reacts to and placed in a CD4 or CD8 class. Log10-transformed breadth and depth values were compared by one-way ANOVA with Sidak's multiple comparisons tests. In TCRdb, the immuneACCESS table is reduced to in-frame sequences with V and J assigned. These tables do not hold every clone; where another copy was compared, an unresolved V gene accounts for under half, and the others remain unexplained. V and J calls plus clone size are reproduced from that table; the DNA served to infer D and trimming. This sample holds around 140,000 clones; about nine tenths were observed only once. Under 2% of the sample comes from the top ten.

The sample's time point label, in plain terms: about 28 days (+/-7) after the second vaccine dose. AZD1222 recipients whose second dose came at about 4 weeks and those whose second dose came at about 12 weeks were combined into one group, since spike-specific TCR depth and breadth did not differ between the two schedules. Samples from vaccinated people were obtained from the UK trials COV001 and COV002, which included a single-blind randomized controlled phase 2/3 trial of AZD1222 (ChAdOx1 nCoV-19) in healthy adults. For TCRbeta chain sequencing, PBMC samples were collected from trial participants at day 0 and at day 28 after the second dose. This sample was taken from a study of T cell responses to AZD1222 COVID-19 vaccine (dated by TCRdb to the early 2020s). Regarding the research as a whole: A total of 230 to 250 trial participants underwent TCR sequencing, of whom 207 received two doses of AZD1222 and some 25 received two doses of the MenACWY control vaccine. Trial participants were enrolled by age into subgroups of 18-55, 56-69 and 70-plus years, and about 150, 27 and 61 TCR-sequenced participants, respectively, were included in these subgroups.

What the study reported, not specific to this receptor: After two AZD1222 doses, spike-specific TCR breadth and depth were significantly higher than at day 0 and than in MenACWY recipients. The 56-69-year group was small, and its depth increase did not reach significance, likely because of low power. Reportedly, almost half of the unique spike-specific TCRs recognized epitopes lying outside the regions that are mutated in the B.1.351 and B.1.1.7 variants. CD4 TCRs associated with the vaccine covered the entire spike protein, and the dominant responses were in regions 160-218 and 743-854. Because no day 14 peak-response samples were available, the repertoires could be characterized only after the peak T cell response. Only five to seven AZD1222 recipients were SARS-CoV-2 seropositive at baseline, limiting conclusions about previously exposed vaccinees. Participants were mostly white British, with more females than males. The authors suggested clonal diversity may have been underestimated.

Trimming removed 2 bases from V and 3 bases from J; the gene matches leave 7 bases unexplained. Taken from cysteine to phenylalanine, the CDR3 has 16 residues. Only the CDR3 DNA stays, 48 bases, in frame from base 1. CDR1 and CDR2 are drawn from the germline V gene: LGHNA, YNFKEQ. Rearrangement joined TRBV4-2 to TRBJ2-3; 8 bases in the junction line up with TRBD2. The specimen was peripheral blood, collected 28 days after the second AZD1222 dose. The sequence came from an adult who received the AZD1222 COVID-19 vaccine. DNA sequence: TGTGCCAGCAGCCAACCGGGAGGGCCTTTAACAGATACGCAGTATTTT. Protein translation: CASSQPGGPLTDTQYF.